This T cell receptor (beta chain) was obtained from a study of PD-1 blockade in classical Hodgkin lymphoma. TCRdb's copy holds only in-frame clones and misses some; the assay was immunoSEQ multiplex PCR. The sample shows about 20,000 clones, 73% of them seen only once. Each patient relapsed following autologous stem cell transplantation, and prior brentuximab vedotin exposure differed. The ends were cut back, 3 bases at V and 0 bases at J, with 5 bases in the middle. The CDR3 loop spans 13 amino acids. Germline values: CDR1 ENHRY, CDR2 SYGVKD. This receptor was obtained from a human donor with classical Hodgkin lymphoma. The input for sequencing was peripheral blood mononuclear cells (PBMCs), taken before the second cycle of nivolumab. The rearrangement joins TRBV10-3 to TRBJ1-1; D gene unclear. CDR3 coding DNA: TGTGCCATCAGTGATAGGATGAACACTGAAGCTTTCTTT. Its protein product is CAISDRMNTEAFF.